This T cell receptor beta chain comes out of a study of cytomegalovirus exposure and HLA in healthy donors (dated by TCRdb to between 2016 and 2019). Context from the whole study: According to an earlier analysis of 587 of the donors, about 180 million T cells yielded roughly 110 million unique TCR beta sequences and roughly 280 Gb of sequence data. An early release that covered about 600 HLA-typed donors contained approximately 300 gigabases of sequencing data and 70 million to 100 million unique TCR sequences. Of the 398 genotyped donors, about 84% fell in the genetic ancestry cluster associated with self-reported Caucasian donors. The study aimed to test whether signatures of past pathogen exposure could be identified by cataloging public T cell receptors. The T cell repertoires of 550 to 850 subjects were profiled by immunosequencing and related to cytomegalovirus serostatus. Along with the roughly 700-subject first cohort, a separate validation cohort of over a hundred different subjects was used. The study combined high-throughput TCR immunosequencing, statistical association of individual TCRs with disease status, and machine learning to predict cytomegalovirus infection status. A later analysis re-analyzed previously published TCR beta repertoires from roughly 690 donors and added high-resolution HLA genotyping to study TCR occurrence patterns. The later analysis used no new phenotypic data to find candidate immune exposures, relying instead on TCR beta sequences and their occurrence across donors. An earlier analysis of 500 to 650 of the donors applied high-throughput TCR beta sequencing to assess whether each TCR beta V gene segment acted as functional or pseudogenic. Donor age, sex, ethnicity and CMV serostatus were collected together with the repertoire data. In a later genetic analysis, genome-wide SNP genotypes for about three fifths of the roughly 670 donors were used, and that subset was treated as a discovery cohort. Every discovery cohort repertoire had been produced on one sequencing platform. Class I and class II HLA loci were covered by the typing at four-digit resolution. The number of typed donors differed by locus: 629-630 for A, B, C, DRB1 and DQB1; 500 to 550 for DQA1; approximately 600 for DPA1; and roughly 450 for DPB1. A handful of DR-DQ haplotypes were handled as single units for association and clustering because linkage in the cohort was strong. Among around 400 genotyped donors of the cohort, an average of about 240,000 unique TCR beta nucleotide sequences were sequenced per donor, approximately 20% of them non-productive.

What the research found in general, with its limitations: A few of the identified cytomegalovirus-associated TCR beta chains were confirmed in vitro to be specific for cytomegalovirus antigens. For the cohort, immune exposure information was limited to CMV serostatus. Presence/absence analyses assumed roughly uniform sequencing depth across donors, an assumption that may not hold. Because counts were too low, roughly 18 rarely observed V segments, including chromosome 9 orphons, were left out of the earlier analysis of 587 of the donors. In a later analysis, several top co-occurrence clusters were reported to appear linked to parvovirus B19, influenza, CMV and Epstein-Barr virus. The sequencing pipeline was judged likely to have produced a cluster of highly shared sequence variants as a technical artifact. Because some donors lacked HLA typing at each locus, the association tests relied only on the typed subset. Compared with the approximately 670-donor mean, donors in an Asian-associated ancestry cluster had fewer N-insertions in productive TCRs, according to a later genetic analysis. A later analysis found that TCR association rates varied across HLA loci, with DRB1 alleles showing the most associated TCRs and HLA-C alleles the fewest. Linkage disequilibrium might explain the correlated functional status among segregating V segments, but an unknown experimental factor could not be ruled out. Only TCR beta chains were sequenced in this cohort, and the absence of alpha or paired-chain data limited detectable features. Some IMGT-functional V segments, including TRBV6-2 and TRBV6-3, could not be told apart with the 87-base-pair reads, so those segments were excluded. According to the authors, the approach could potentially be generalized to other disease states and immunological phenotypes. V-gene and J-gene trimming of TCR beta chains was associated with a missense DCLRE1C variant in a later genetic analysis, and the association was replicated in an independent cohort. The classifier was reported to diagnose cytomegalovirus status with high specificity and sensitivity in both the original and validation cohorts. A further reported finding was that TCR beta sequences accurately predicted the HLA-A and HLA-B alleles for most subjects in the first cohort. Strong co-occurrence of HLA alleles, especially DR and DQ, made assigning TCR associations to individual alleles difficult. In an earlier analysis of some 550 of the donors, most TCR beta V segments were observed in productive rearrangements about 87% or about 30% of the time, broadly matching IMGT annotations. A later analysis found that most CMV-associated TCR beta chains appeared HLA-restricted, with HLA associations seemingly driven largely by CMV exposure. In a later analysis, HLA-associated TCR beta chains showed more clonal expansion and lower generation probabilities than non-associated chains that were equally common. In a later analysis, 15,000 to 20,000 TCR beta sequences were associated with specific HLA alleles at a false discovery rate of 0.05. The study gave a list of under 200 TCR beta chains associated with cytomegalovirus. While some public TCRs were present in many individuals, most TCR sequences turned up only very rarely across donors.

The cohort was made up of roughly 670 healthy bone marrow donors. Cohort members were all nominally healthy when sampled, although unrecorded immune exposures were likely present. The donor tested CMV seronegative and was one of the 352 seronegative cohort members. Each donor provided a peripheral blood sample, and peripheral blood mononuclear cells were used for TCR beta sequencing. Genomic DNA was extracted from the blood cell samples with the Qiagen DNeasy Blood Extraction Kit. This clone was observed a handful of times. This receptor's antigen is unknown. Qualities for individual bases were not recorded, and no much larger clone is one base off. Libraries were made using the immunoSEQ multiplex PCR assay. The multiplex PCR relied on a mix of 60 forward primers for TCR Vbeta segments and 13 reverse primers for TCR Jbeta segments. A multiplex PCR assay on genomic DNA amplified the CDR3 region of rearranged TCR beta genes. The Illumina HiSeq System was used to sequence the amplified TCR beta libraries as 87-base-pair reads. The published analysis was carried out like this. In a later analysis, 70 million to 95 million unique TCR beta chains were counted across the roughly 670 repertoires, and around 10 million of these chains were shared by at least two donors. To remove PCR and sequencing errors, raw reads were error-corrected and collapsed into unique sequences using a nearest-neighbor algorithm that merged closely related sequences. To assign V, D and J gene segments, CDR3 sequences were aligned to IMGT reference sequences. For a sequence to be retained, at least a six-nucleotide match to both a V gene segment and a J gene segment was required. Rearrangements were called productive when the CDR3 lacked stop codons and stayed in frame with V and J; all others were non-productive. CDR3 was defined by IMGT convention, running from the second conserved V-encoded cysteine to the conserved J-encoded phenylalanine. Sequences without an unambiguous match to a single V gene segment were excluded from the earlier analysis of a few hundred of the donors. An earlier analysis of approximately 590 of the donors classified V segments as functional when productive rearrangements were above 56.7% and as segregating when the standard deviation between donors was above 5%. To diagnose cytomegalovirus status from the catalog of TCR beta chain sequences, a statistical classification framework was built. A later analysis assigned V and J genes by comparing TCR nucleotide sequences with IMGT/GENE-DB human TR gene sequences. The TCRdist pipeline was used in a later analysis to assign CDR3 sequences and most-parsimonious VDJ recombination scenarios. A later analysis defined each TCR beta chain by its CDR3 amino acid sequence plus V-gene family, and excluded reads lacking a unique V-gene family. As a way to deal with suspected cross-contamination and a sequencing artifact, a later analysis dropped 450 to 600 nucleotide sequences that were highly shared and had low generation probability. In a later analysis, a clonal expansion index was calculated for each public chain from normalized within-repertoire ranks of inferred template counts. Generation probabilities in a later analysis came from a VDJ recombination model fitted to out-of-frame rearrangements, and those results were checked against IGoR. Hypergeometric tests were used in a later analysis to score TCR-TCR, TCR-HLA and TCR-CMV co-occurrence, with a repertoire-size bias correction applied to the TCR pairs. False discovery rates were estimated in a later analysis by permuting HLA or CMV assignments 20 times. A later analysis grouped co-occurring TCRs with DBSCAN, adding TCRdist sequence similarity when clustering within HLA-allele-positive subsets. Repertoires with fewer than 30,000 or more than 120,000 public chains were left out of co-occurrence clustering, as were about 5 repertoires with anomalous nucleotide sharing. TCRdb limited this immuneACCESS table to in-frame rearrangements with V and J called. A share of clones is missing; checked studies link under half to unresolved V genes, and the rest is unexplained. Clonal size and the V and J genes are those of that table, whereas D and trimming came from the DNA. The sample table contains about 120,000 clones; only one count was recorded for about 80% of them. The top ten hold roughly 3.1% of the sample.

The germline V gene provides CDR1 SGDLS and CDR2 YYNGEE. Cut back by 0 bases and 8 bases, the V and J ends lie 12 bases apart. The CDR3 spans 14 residues, from the cysteine through the phenylalanine. Kept here is only the CDR3 DNA, which spans 42 bases and is read in frame from base 1. The specimen sequenced was PBMCs. The clonotype originates from a man aged 30-40 years in good health and CMV-seronegative. The chain uses TRBV9 and TRBJ1-3; too little of a D gene remains to name it. The DNA reads as follows: TGTGCCAGCAGCGTAGAACTATCCGGAGACACCATATATTTT. The translation is CASSVELSGDTIYF. Joined to the reference TRBV9 and TRBJ1-3 proteins, this CDR3 gives the full variable domain: DSGVTQTPKHLITATGQRVTLRCSPRSGDLSVYWYQQSLDQGLQFLIQYYNGEERAKGNILERFSAQQFPDLHSELNLSSLELGDSALYFCASSVELSGDTIYFGEGSWLTVV.